This passage covers 10 T cell receptor beta chains from one sample sequenced in a study of graft-versus-host responses after intestinal transplantation. No antigen has been assigned to these receptors. The data were produced by immunoSEQ multiplex PCR, yet TCRdb's version contains in-frame clones alone and is incomplete. This table has just under 65,000 clones, 90% appearing once. This material consisted of unstimulated CD8+ T cells sorted from spleen or lymph node cells, taken before transplant. These receptors were obtained from a human donor who was the organ donor for an intestinal transplant.

The rearrangement uses TRBV6-7 and TRBJ2-5, with D possibly being TRBD1 (7 bases). TRBV6-7 is annotated as an ORF whose role is uncertain. Between the trimmed V and J ends, which lost 3 bases and 2 bases, there was a span of 19 bases. The CDR3 runs 17 residues. The CDR3 loop is CASSYEPGGRGQETQYF. As DNA, the CDR3 is TGTGCCAGCAGTTATGAACCCGGGGGCAGGGGGCAAGAGACCCAGTACTTC.

The chain combines TRBV6-4 with TRBJ1-5; D remains unclear. CDR3 length: 13 amino acids. Germline V gives CDR1 MRHNA, CDR2 SNTAGT. Trimming removed 7 bases at V and 5 bases at J, with 12 bases between. The CDR3, as DNA: TGTGCCAGCAAAGAGGGCACCGATCAGCCCCAGCATTTT. It yields the protein CASKEGTDQPQHF.

The V call is TRBV11-2, the J call TRBJ2-5; D is perhaps TRBD2 (5 bases). Germline-derived CDR1 and CDR2 are SGHAT and FQNNGV. The CDR3 covers 14 residues. Trimming removed 5 bases from V and 2 bases from J, with 12 bases in between. In DNA, the CDR3 is TGTGCCAGCAGCGTGGCACTAGAACAAGAGACCCAGTACTTC. It yields the protein CASSVALEQETQYF.

In this sample, this clone turned up a few times. V is TRBV5-6 and J is TRBJ2-1; D remains unclear. The CDR3 consists of 12 residues. Germline V gene data show CDR1 as SGHDT and CDR2 as YYEEEE. Trimming removed 1 base at V and 7 bases at J, with 6 bases between. The CDR3 bases are TGTGCCAGCAGCTTGCTGGCTAATGAGCAGTTCTTC. Amino acids: CASSLLANEQFF.

This clone was seen just once. The rearrangement links TRBV5-1 to TRBJ1-4; possible D gene TRBD1, 6 bases. CDR1 and CDR2 (germline): SGHRS, YFSETQ. The germline V and J ends were trimmed by 4 bases and 5 bases, with 18 bases remaining between them. The CDR3 loop spans 16 amino acids. For the CDR3, the DNA is TGCGCCAGCAGCGGGACTAACAGGGTATCCAATGAAAAACTGTTTTTT. Its translation is CASSGTNRVSNEKLFF.

The chain couples TRBV9 to TRBJ2-7; the D is unclear. Germline V gene data show CDR1 as SGDLS and CDR2 as YYNGEE. V lost 3 bases to trimming and J lost 2 bases, with 15 bases between them. The CDR3 length is 15 residues. CDR3 loop: CASSATPEVAYEQYF. CDR3 bases: TGTGCCAGCAGCGCCACCCCCGAGGTCGCCTACGAGCAGTACTTC.

The gene calls are TRBV30 and TRBJ2-7; perhaps TRBD2 as D (5 bases). Germline CDR1 reads GTSNPN; CDR2 reads SVGIG (reference sequence). The CDR3 runs to 13 residues. Between the trimmed V and J ends, which lost 3 bases and 1 base, there was a span of 10 bases. CDR3 nucleotide sequence: TGTGCCTGGAGCCGAGGGAATTCCTACGAGCAGTACTTC. This translates into CAWSRGNSYEQYF.

V usage is TRBV5-8 and J usage is TRBJ2-5, with 9 nucleotides matching TRBD1. CDR1 and CDR2 (germline): SGHTS, YDEGEE. The CDR3 totals 19 residues. V was pared by 4 bases and J by 5 bases, with 21 bases of the junction left unmatched. The CDR3 spells CASSRGQGRKVFSWETQYF. Here the CDR3 DNA reads TGTGCCAGCAGCCGAGGACAGGGGCGCAAAGTTTTTAGTTGGGAGACCCAGTACTTC. The entire variable domain, with the rest obtained from reference TRBV5-8 and TRBJ2-5, is as follows: EAGVTQSPTHLIKTRGQQATLRCSPISGHTSVYWYQQALGLGLQFLLWYDEGEERNRGNFPPRFSGRQFPNYSSELNVNALELEDSALYLCASSRGQGRKVFSWETQYFGPGTRLLVL.

The gene calls are TRBV9 and TRBJ2-5; 11 bases fit TRBD2. V was clipped by 3 bases and J by 2 bases; unmatched bases: 12. Germline CDR1 SGDLS, CDR2 YYNGEE. This CDR3 contains 18 residues. In nucleotides, the CDR3 is TGTGCCAGCAGCGGCATAGCGGGAGGGTCCCCTTGGCAAGAGACCCAGTACTTC. Protein: CASSGIAGGSPWQETQYF.

V and J are TRBV19 and TRBJ2-1, with 7 bases lining up with TRBD1. Trimming cost V 4 bases and J 5 bases; bases outside gene matches: 2. Per the germline V gene, CDR1 is LNHDA and CDR2 is SQIVND (reference sequence). The CDR3 runs 13 residues. CDR3 in DNA: TGTGCCAGTAGTACCGGACAGGACAATGAGCAGTTCTTC. Amino acid sequence: CASSTGQDNEQFF.